These 17 T cell receptor beta chains were sequenced from one sample in a study of early stage breast cancer tumors. Only in-frame clones appear in the TCRdb table, and some are missing; sequencing was by immunoSEQ multiplex PCR. The sample carries over 25,000 clones, roughly three fifths recorded once. Sequencing was performed on breast tumor tissue. The receptors stem from a person aged 50 to 59 with breast cancer.

The chain uses TRBV27 and TRBJ2-7, with 10 bases that match TRBD2. Germline CDR1 is MNHEY and CDR2 is SMNVEV (reference sequence). This CDR3 is 14 amino acids long. The ends lost 7 bases at V and 7 bases at J; junction bases unmatched: 10. The CDR3 protein is CASKMSGRAWEQYF. As DNA, the CDR3 is TGTGCCAGCAAGATGAGCGGGAGGGCCTGGGAGCAGTACTTC.

V and J are TRBV9 and TRBJ2-7; D is undetermined. The germline V gene encodes CDR1 SGDLS and CDR2 YYNGEE. This CDR3 is built from 14 residues. Between the trimmed V and J ends, which lost 0 bases and 4 bases, there was a span of 11 bases. The CDR3: CASSVELDPYEQYF. The CDR3 region has the DNA TGTGCCAGCAGCGTAGAACTTGATCCTTACGAGCAGTACTTC.

The CDR3: CASSLLEGNEQFF. The CDR3 DNA follows: TGTGCCAGCAGCTTATTAGAAGGCAATGAGCAGTTCTTC. The chain combines TRBV7-3 with TRBJ2-1, with D unresolved. This CDR3 region has 13 residues. The V end was cut by 2 bases, the J end by 6 bases, with 8 bases between. In germline, CDR1 is SGHTA, CDR2 FQGTGA. The whole variable domain, remainder taken from reference TRBV7-3 and TRBJ2-1, is GAGVSQTPSNKVTEKGKYVELRCDPISGHTALYWYRQSLGQGPEFLIYFQGTGAADDSGLPNDRFFAVRPEGSVSTLKIQRTERGDSAVYLCASSLLEGNEQFFGPGTRLTVL.

In its sample, this clone is medium-sized. The chain is built from TRBV7-2 and TRBJ1-1, with 8 bases aligning to TRBD1. Germline V gene sequence: CDR1 SGHTA, CDR2 FQGNSA. The CDR3 totals 14 residues. J was trimmed by 4 bases and V by 3 bases; bases with no gene match: 4. CDR3 protein: CASSFRGQGTEAFF. The CDR3 DNA sequence: TGTGCCAGCAGCTTCAGGGGGCAGGGCACTGAAGCTTTCTTT.

The chain carries TRBV7-8 and TRBJ2-2, with 8 bases aligning to TRBD2. The CDR3 extends over 17 amino acids. Germline V gene data show CDR1 as SGHVS and CDR2 as FQNEAQ. V trimming: 3 bases; J trimming: 7 bases; junction bases outside the gene matches: 13. CDR3 protein: CASSFTPGLGRGGELFF. DNA for the CDR3: TGTGCCAGCAGCTTCACTCCGGGACTAGGAAGGGGCGGGGAGCTGTTTTTT.

This clone occurred a few times. The chain links TRBV9 to TRBJ1-2; a possible D gene is TRBD1 (5 bases). Germline V lookup: CDR1 SGDLS, CDR2 YYNGEE. V lost 3 bases, J lost 4 bases, and 28 bases lay in between. The CDR3 extends over 19 amino acids. In DNA form, the CDR3 reads TGTGCCAGCAGCGCAGGAGATCCCGCCGGGAGGCAGGGATCCTATGGCTACACCTTC. It encodes CASSAGDPAGRQGSYGYTF.

The gene calls are TRBV9 and TRBJ2-3; 7 nucleotides agree with TRBD2. V shed 4 bases, J shed 0 bases, and the junction held 8 bases outside the gene matches. The CDR3 consists of 16 residues. Germline lookup yields CDR1 SGDLS and CDR2 YYNGEE. The CDR3 sequence: CASSLQAGTSTDTQYF. CDR3 bases: TGTGCCAGCAGCCTCCAAGCGGGGACTAGCACAGATACGCAGTATTTT.

The DNA for the CDR3 is TGTGCCAGTACCCCACGGGACCACGGTCAGCCCCAGCATTTT. Translating it yields CASTPRDHGQPQHF. The genes are TRBV19 and TRBJ1-5; D may be TRBD1 (5 bases). V gave up 7 bases and J gave up 6 bases, with 16 bases separating them. The germline gives CDR1 LNHDA, CDR2 SQIVND (reference sequence). The CDR3 extends over 14 amino acids.

In this sample, this clone is medium-sized (0.01 to 0.1%). The rearrangement joins TRBV9 to TRBJ2-5; maybe TRBD2 (6 bases). Trimming pared 5 bases from V and 3 bases from J, leaving 14 bases between. Germline assignment: CDR1 SGDLS and CDR2 YYNGEE. There are 14 residues in the CDR3. DNA for the CDR3: TGTGCCAGCAGTATTAACGCGGGAAAAGAGACCCAGTACTTC. It specifies CASSINAGKETQYF.

Only a few counts were recorded for this clone. This chain joins TRBV19 and TRBJ2-5, with a tentative D call TRBD2 (6 bases). This CDR3 spans 14 amino acids. Trimming took 3 bases from V and 5 from J, leaving 13 bases between them. Germline V CDR1 and CDR2: LNHDA, SQIVND (reference sequence). CDR3 loop: CASSMVGGGETQYF. The CDR3 nucleotides read TGTGCCAGTAGTATGGTTGGTGGGGGGGAGACCCAGTACTTC.

The rearrangement uses TRBV2 and TRBJ1-4, with unresolved D. The CDR3 runs to 14 residues. V lost 3 bases, J lost 7 bases, and 12 bases lay in between. Germline CDR1 SNHLY, CDR2 FYNNEI. CDR3 residues: CASSDRRRSEKLFF. DNA for the CDR3: TGTGCCAGCAGTGACAGGCGGAGGAGTGAAAAACTGTTTTTT. Variable domain in full (rest from reference TRBV2 and TRBJ1-4): EPEVTQTPSHQVTQMGQEVILRCVPISNHLYFYWYRQILGQKVEFLVSFYNNEISEKSEIFDDQFSVERPDGSNFTLKIRSTKLEDSAMYFCASSDRRRSEKLFFGSGTQLSVL.

The V gene is TRBV2, the J gene TRBJ1-4, with a tentative D call TRBD1 (6 bases). Germline CDR1 is SNHLY and CDR2 is FYNNEI. The CDR3 spans 14 residues. V lost 4 bases and J lost 8, with 14 bases in between. The CDR3 loop is CASSARTAQEKLFF. CDR3 coding DNA: TGTGCCAGCAGTGCGAGGACAGCCCAAGAAAAACTGTTTTTT.

The V and J genes are TRBV6-5 and TRBJ1-2, with unresolved D. From germline, CDR1 is MNHEY and CDR2 SVGAGI. The CDR3 runs to 14 residues. The V end lost 0 bases, the J end lost 4 bases, and 9 bases lay between the germline ends. The CDR3 is CASSYSILSYGYTF. The CDR3 bases are TGTGCCAGCAGTTACTCAATCCTGTCCTATGGCTACACCTTC.

The gene calls are TRBV5-6 and TRBJ2-2; D uncertain. This CDR3 contains 12 residues. CDR1 is SGHDT and CDR2 is YYEEEE in the germline V gene. Trimming pared 2 bases from V and 4 bases from J, leaving 3 bases between. Here the CDR3 reads CASSFVTGELFF. In DNA form, the CDR3 reads TGTGCCAGCAGCTTTGTCACCGGGGAGCTGTTTTTT.

This clone was seen only a few times. V gene TRBV6-1 combines with J gene TRBJ1-5; no clear D. The ends were cut back, 0 bases at V and 0 bases at J, with 9 bases in the middle. CDR3 length: 16 residues. Looked up from germline, CDR1 is MNHNS and CDR2 is SASEGT. The CDR3 spells CASSEAPGYSNQPQHF. As DNA, the CDR3 is TGTGCCAGCAGTGAAGCGCCCGGATATAGCAATCAGCCCCAGCATTTT.

The J gene is TRBJ2-1, the V gene TRBV27, with D perhaps matching TRBD2 (6 bases). Germline loops: CDR1 MNHEY, CDR2 SMNVEV (reference sequence). This CDR3 has 15 amino acids. V was shortened by 1 base and J by 3 bases, with 10 bases between the two germline ends. This CDR3 is CASSLWSGYYNEQFF. The DNA of the CDR3 is TGTGCCAGCAGTTTATGGAGCGGGTACTACAATGAGCAGTTCTTC.

The rearrangement links TRBV19 to TRBJ1-2, with D possibly being TRBD1 (6 bases). The CDR3 sequence is 15 residues long. CDR1 is LNHDA, CDR2 SQIVND, per germline (reference sequence). The ends were cut back, 6 bases at V and 1 base at J, with 15 bases in the middle. The CDR3 DNA is TGTGCCAGTAGCCCCGGCGGGGGCATTAACTATGGCTACACCTTC. This gives the protein CASSPGGGINYGYTF.